These 26 T cell receptor beta chains were sequenced from one sample in a study of vaccination and CD4 T cells after COVID-19. Their cognate antigens are unknown. Regarding treatment: approximately 9-day PBMC culture with coronavirus spike peptide pools or control peptides (ViraFEST assay). The Oncomine TCR Beta short-read assay was applied to DNA of cultured CD4+ T cells. TCRdb redid the calling of the PCR reads with MiXCR, one entry per CDR3 protein. The repertoire consists of 25,000 or so distinct CDR3 sequences, with about 54% occurring once and the leading ten covering around 2.7%. The sample taken for sequencing was CD4+ T cells from blood, cultured in vitro. The receptors were gathered from a human donor who had recovered from COVID-19.

This chain links TRBV7-2 with TRBJ1-2, with TRBD1 matching 9 bases. CDR1 is SGHTA and CDR2 is FQGNSA in the germline V gene. The CDR3 consists of 16 residues. J lost 0 bases, V lost 5 bases, and 7 bases had no gene match. CDR3 DNA sequence: TGTGCCAGCAGCCTGCGGACAGGGGACTCTAACTATGGCTACACCTTC. Encoded protein: CASSLRTGDSNYGYTF.

This rearrangement joins TRBV2 to TRBJ1-6; TRBD1 matches 8 bases. The V segment lost 10 bases and the J segment 6 bases; nucleotides outside the gene matches: 5. This CDR3 has 13 amino acids. Per the germline V gene, CDR1 is SNHLY and CDR2 is FYNNEI. CDR3 residues: CATRQGSNSPLHF. CDR3 nucleotides: TGTGCCACCAGACAGGGGAGTAATTCACCCCTCCACTTT.

The chain couples TRBV10-3 to TRBJ1-6; TRBD1 aligns across 8 bases. CDR3 length: 16 amino acids. Germline V lookup: CDR1 ENHRY, CDR2 SYGVKD. J lost 6 bases, V lost 0 bases, and 4 bases had no gene match. CDR3 in amino acids: CAISESRTGTNSPLHF. The CDR3 nucleotides read TGTGCCATCAGTGAGTCAAGGACAGGGACTAATTCACCCCTCCACTTT.

The rearrangement joins TRBV5-8 to TRBJ2-7; D is uncertain. Germline V lookup: CDR1 SGHTS, CDR2 YDEGEE. The length of the CDR3 is 14 residues. Between the trimmed V and J ends, which lost 0 bases and 0 bases, there was a span of 7 bases. The CDR3 DNA sequence: TGTGCCAGCAGCTTGGACTGGACCTCCTACGAGCAGTACTTC. Its protein product is CASSLDWTSYEQYF. Full variable domain (missing parts from reference TRBV5-8 and TRBJ2-7): EAGVTQSPTHLIKTRGQQATLRCSPISGHTSVYWYQQALGLGLQFLLWYDEGEERNRGNFPPRFSGRQFPNYSSELNVNALELEDSALYLCASSLDWTSYEQYFGPGTRLTVT.

The chain has TRBV7-2 and TRBJ2-1; TRBD2 aligns across 10 bases. The J segment lost 0 bases and the V segment lost 6 bases, leaving 2 bases of the junction unmatched. CDR3 length: 15 amino acids. Germline lookup yields CDR1 SGHTA and CDR2 FQGNSA. CDR3 coding DNA: TGTGCCAGCAGACTAGCGGGGAGCTCCTACAATGAGCAGTTCTTC. Protein product: CASRLAGSSYNEQFF.

The J gene is TRBJ1-4, the V gene TRBV20-1; 8 nucleotides line up with TRBD1. Trimming at V came to 0 bases and at J to 8 bases, leaving 8 bases not matched to a gene. The germline CDR1 and CDR2 sequences are DFQATT and SNEGSKA (reference sequence). The CDR3 extends over 15 amino acids. CDR3 sequence reads: CSARDLQGAGEKLFF. CDR3 in DNA: TGCAGTGCTAGAGATCTCCAGGGGGCAGGGGAAAAACTGTTTTTT.

The table lists this clonotype with a few counts. CDR3 bases: TGTGCCAGCAGCTTTAGGGACAGCCATAGATCCCTCCACTTT. Residues: CASSFRDSHRSLHF. The chain employs TRBV7-2 and TRBJ1-6; 7 bases map to TRBD1. The CDR3 loop spans 14 amino acids. Per the germline V gene, CDR1 is SGHTA and CDR2 is FQGNSA. Trimming at V came to 3 bases and at J to 14 bases, leaving 10 bases not matched to a gene.

This clonotype has just a few counts. The CDR3 sequence: CASSRGGQGAGEQYF. In DNA, the CDR3 is TGTGCCAGCAGCCGGGGCGGGCAGGGGGCGGGAGAGCAGTACTTC. The rearrangement uses TRBV11-3 and TRBJ2-1; 8 positions match TRBD1. The last part of the DNA fits TRBJ2-7 better; the J call may be wrong. This CDR3 has 15 amino acids. The V gene's germline CDR1 is SGHNT and CDR2 YENEEA.

This chain uses TRBV21-1 with TRBJ2-2; the DNA was not compared with TRBD1, the D call given in the table. TRBV21-1 is recorded as a pseudogene. The CDR3 length is 19 residues. The CDR3 is CASSRSGQFICIRTGELFF. CDR3 DNA: TGTGCCAGCAGCAGATCCGGACAATTTATTTGTATAAGGACCGGGGAGCTGTTTTTT.

The sample holds a few counts of this clonotype. The V call is TRBV6-5, the J call TRBJ1-2, with D possibly matching TRBD1 (5 bases). Trimming left V 4 bases short and J 2 bases short, with 11 bases between. In germline, CDR1 is MNHEY, CDR2 SVGAGI. There are 14 residues in the CDR3. The CDR3 sequence: CASSSVRANYGYTF. The CDR3 DNA is TGTGCCAGCAGTTCTGTCAGGGCAAACTATGGCTACACCTTC.

This clonotype was observed a few times. The genes are TRBV24-1 and TRBJ1-2; 12 nucleotides align to TRBD1. Germline trimming cut 6 bases from V and 8 bases from J; bases unmatched to any gene: 12. The CDR3 runs to 16 residues. CDR1 is KGHDR and CDR2 is SFDVKD in the germline V gene. CDR3 loop: CATSPGTGGASGGYTF. The CDR3 region has the DNA TGTGCCACCAGTCCCGGGACAGGGGGCGCGTCGGGGGGCTACACCTTC.

This clonotype was counted between two and nine times. The rearrangement links TRBV15 to TRBJ1-2; no reliable D call. Deletions cut 1 base from V and 8 bases from J, with 20 bases between. The CDR3 length is 16 residues. The germline gives CDR1 LNHNV, CDR2 YYDKDF (reference sequence). The CDR3, as DNA: TGTGCCACCAGCAGAGTCCGGACTCAGGTCAAAGGGGGCTACACCTTC. It yields the protein CATSRVRTQVKGGYTF. Based on the CDR3 plus reference TRBV15 and TRBJ1-2, the full variable domain is DAMVIQNPRYQVTQFGKPVTLSCSQTLNHNVMYWYQQKSSQAPKLLFHYYDKDFNNEADTPDNFQSRRPNTSFCFLDIRSPGLGDTAMYLCATSRVRTQVKGGYTFGSGTRLTVV.

This clonotype appeared a few times. The V and J genes are TRBV6-2 or TRBV6-3 and TRBJ2-6; 7 bases map to TRBD1. Per germline, CDR1 MNHEY and CDR2 SVGEGT. The ends lost 4 bases at V and 0 bases at J; junction bases unmatched: 9. This CDR3 region has 18 residues. CDR3 in amino acids: CASSSGAGGFSGANVLTF. The CDR3 nucleotides read TGTGCCAGCAGTTCTGGGGCAGGGGGTTTCTCTGGGGCCAACGTCCTGACTTTC.

The chain carries TRBV12-3 or TRBV12-4 and TRBJ2-2; no firm D call. Trimming took off 5 bases at V and 7 bases at J, with 11 bases between the two ends. This CDR3 contains 13 residues. CDR3 coding DNA: TGTGCCAGCAGTGGGCAGGATAACGGGGAGCTGTTTTTT. Translated, it gives CASSGQDNGELFF.

This clonotype was detected only a few times. The genes are TRBV7-2 and TRBJ1-1; D is possibly TRBD1 (5 bases). Per germline, CDR1 SGHTA and CDR2 FQGNSA. The V end lost 7 bases, the J end lost 1 base, and 13 bases lay between the germline ends. The CDR3 totals 14 residues. The DNA of the CDR3 is TGTGCCAGCACCCGAGGGACCCAGAACACTGAAGCTTTCTTT. Encoded protein: CASTRGTQNTEAFF.

V is TRBV5-1 and J is TRBJ1-5; D is uncertain. The germline V gene encodes CDR1 SGHRS and CDR2 YFSETQ. V lost 0 bases and J 5 bases, leaving 12 bases between the germline ends. This CDR3 region has 15 residues. For the CDR3, the DNA is TGCGCCAGCAGCTTGGATGCGGGAATAGATCAGCCCCAGCATTTT. Protein product: CASSLDAGIDQPQHF.

The CDR3 protein is CATSSPARGVNEQFF. The DNA of the CDR3 is TGTGCCACCAGTTCCCCCGCCCGAGGCGTCAATGAGCAGTTCTTC. The V and J genes are TRBV24-1 and TRBJ2-1; no clear D gene. Germline CDR1 reads KGHDR; CDR2 reads SFDVKD. The CDR3 length is 15 residues. Trimming took 6 bases from V and 6 from J, leaving 17 bases between them.

In its sample, this clonotype was seen once. The chain has TRBV20-1 and TRBJ1-1; tentative D call: TRBD1 (6 bases). The CDR3 runs to 15 residues. Looked up from germline, CDR1 is DFQATT and CDR2 is SNEGSKA (reference sequence). V lost 0 bases and J lost 3, with 14 bases in between. This chain's CDR3 is CSARDPRGKDTEAFF. The CDR3 nucleotides read TGCAGTGCTAGAGATCCCAGGGGAAAGGACACTGAAGCTTTCTTT.

The chain combines TRBV7-2 with TRBJ2-1; the match to TRBD2 covers 8 bases. The CDR3 has 15 amino acids. Losses at the gene ends were 5 bases for V and 2 bases for J; bases not matched to a gene: 5. Germline lookup yields CDR1 SGHTA and CDR2 FQGNSA. This chain's CDR3 is CASSRGGLPYNEQFF. The CDR3 DNA is TGTGCCAGCAGCCGGGGGGGACTTCCCTACAATGAGCAGTTCTTC.

CDR3 residues: CASRGAIQNTEAFF. CDR3 bases: TGTGCCAGCAGGGGAGCAATTCAGAACACTGAAGCTTTCTTT. V and J are TRBV6-2 or TRBV6-3 and TRBJ1-1; D remains unclear. Germline V CDR1 and CDR2: MNHEY, SVGEGT. CDR3 length: 14 amino acids. V lost 6 bases and J 1 base, leaving 12 bases between the germline ends.

The rearrangement uses TRBV27 and TRBJ1-1; D remains ambiguous. V lost 6 bases, J lost 8 bases, and 19 bases lay in between. Germline V gives CDR1 MNHEY, CDR2 SMNVEV (reference sequence). The CDR3 loop spans 14 amino acids. For the CDR3, the DNA is TGTGCCAGCAGCTCGCTCCCTTTAATTATCGAAGCTTTCTTT. This gives the protein CASSSLPLIIEAFF.

V usage is TRBV23-1 and J usage is TRBJ1-1, with D perhaps matching TRBD1 (5 bases). TRBV23-1 is assigned to the ORF class and has an uncertain function. The CDR3 spans 13 residues. V dropped 8 bases and J dropped 0 bases, with 10 bases sitting between them. The CDR3 coding sequence is TGCGCCAGCCCAGGGCGGTTGAACACTGAAGCTTTCTTT. It is translated as CASPGRLNTEAFF.

The J gene is TRBJ2-7, the V gene TRBV20-1, with 7 bases that match TRBD2. This CDR3 is 12 amino acids long. The germline V gene encodes CDR1 DFQATT and CDR2 SNEGSKA (reference sequence). The junction had 10 bases not matched to a gene; V was cut back by 7 bases and J by 7 bases. Here the CDR3 reads CSGGGTFGEQYF. The CDR3 nucleotides are TGCAGTGGGGGGGGGACGTTTGGGGAGCAGTACTTC.

The rearrangement uses TRBV19 and TRBJ1-2, with no clear D. Between the trimmed V and J ends, which lost 2 bases and 4 bases, there was a span of 11 bases. Germline V CDR1 and CDR2: LNHDA, SQIVND (reference sequence). The CDR3 is 14 amino acids. CDR3 sequence (DNA): TGTGCCAGTAGTATACCTCGGTTGGCCTATGGCTACACCTTC. This sequence encodes CASSIPRLAYGYTF.

For this clonotype: An end of the junction differs from the germline gene, which may be a read error. V usage is TRBV12-3 or TRBV12-4 and J usage is TRBJ2-6, with D possibly being TRBD1 (5 bases). This CDR3 comprises 13 residues. The CDR3 loop is CASSRAGANVPTF. The CDR3 DNA sequence: TGTGCCAGCAGCCGAGCTGGGGCCAACGTCCCGACTTTC.

This clonotype was observed a single time. The J gene is TRBJ2-3, the V gene TRBV4-2; no clear D gene. The CDR3 sequence is 15 residues long. CDR1 and CDR2 (germline): LGHNA, YNFKEQ. V lost 0 bases and J lost 2, with 9 bases in between. CDR3 protein: CASSQDRRITDTQYF. DNA of the CDR3: TGTGCCAGCAGCCAAGATAGACGGATCACAGATACGCAGTATTTT.